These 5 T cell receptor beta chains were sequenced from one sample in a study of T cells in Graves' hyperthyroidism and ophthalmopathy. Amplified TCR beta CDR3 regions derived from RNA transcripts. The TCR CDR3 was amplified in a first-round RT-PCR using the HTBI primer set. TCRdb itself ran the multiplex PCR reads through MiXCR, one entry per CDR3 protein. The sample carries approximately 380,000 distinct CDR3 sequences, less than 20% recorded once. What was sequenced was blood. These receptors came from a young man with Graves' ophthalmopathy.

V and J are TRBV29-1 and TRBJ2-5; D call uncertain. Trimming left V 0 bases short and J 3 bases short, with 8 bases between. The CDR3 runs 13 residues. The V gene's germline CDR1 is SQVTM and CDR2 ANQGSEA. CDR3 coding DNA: TGCAGCGTTGAAGACAGAGGTGAAGAGACCCAGTACTTC. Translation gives CSVEDRGEETQYF.

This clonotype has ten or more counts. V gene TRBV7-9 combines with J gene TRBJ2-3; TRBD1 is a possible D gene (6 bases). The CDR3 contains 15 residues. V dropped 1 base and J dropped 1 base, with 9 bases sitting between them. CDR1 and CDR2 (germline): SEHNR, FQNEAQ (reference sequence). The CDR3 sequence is CASSLGSGGTDTQYF. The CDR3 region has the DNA TGTGCCAGCAGCTTAGGCTCAGGGGGCACAGATACGCAGTATTTT. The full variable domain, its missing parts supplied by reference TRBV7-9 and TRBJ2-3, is DTGVSQNPRHKITKRGQNVTFRCDPISEHNRLYWYRQTLGQGPEFLTYFQNEAQLEKSRLLSDRFSAERPKGSFSTLEIQRTEQGDSAMYLCASSLGSGGTDTQYFGPGTRLTVL.

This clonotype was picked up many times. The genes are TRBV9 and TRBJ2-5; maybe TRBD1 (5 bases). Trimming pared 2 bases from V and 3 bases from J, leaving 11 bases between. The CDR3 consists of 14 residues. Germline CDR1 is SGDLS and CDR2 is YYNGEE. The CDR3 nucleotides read TGTGCCAGCAGCGTTCCGGACAACAAAGAGACCCAGTACTTC. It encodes CASSVPDNKETQYF.

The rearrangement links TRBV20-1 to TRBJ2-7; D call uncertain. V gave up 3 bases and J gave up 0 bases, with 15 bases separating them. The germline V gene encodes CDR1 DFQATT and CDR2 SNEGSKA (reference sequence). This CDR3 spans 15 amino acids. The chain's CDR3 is CSARPPSGSSYEQYF. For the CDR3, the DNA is TGCAGTGCTAGGCCCCCCTCGGGCAGCTCCTACGAGCAGTACTTC.

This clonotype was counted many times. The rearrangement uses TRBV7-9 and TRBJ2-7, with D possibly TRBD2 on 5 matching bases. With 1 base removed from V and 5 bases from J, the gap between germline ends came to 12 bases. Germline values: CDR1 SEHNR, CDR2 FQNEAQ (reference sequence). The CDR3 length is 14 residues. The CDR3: CASSLEAERDEQYF. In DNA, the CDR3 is TGTGCCAGCAGCTTAGAAGCGGAGAGGGACGAGCAGTACTTC.